This passage covers 32 T cell receptor beta chains from one sample sequenced in a study of blood T cells in healthy people across ages. With a J-beta primer mix and a sample-barcoded 5' primer, a second PCR ran about 7 to 11 cycles. TCRdb reprocessed the 5' RACE reads with MiXCR, giving one entry per CDR3 protein. Of 700,000 to 950,000 distinct CDR3 sequences in the sample, roughly 47% were seen once. The sequenced sample consisted of blood. These receptors were collected from a woman aged 55-69 years in good health.

With respect to this clonotype: This clone may be a read error of a much larger clone one base away. The J gene is TRBJ2-1, the V gene TRBV29-1; possibly TRBD2 for D (5 bases). V was trimmed by 2 bases and J by 8 bases, leaving 19 bases between them. Germline CDR1 and CDR2: SQVTM and ANQGSEA. CDR3 length: 15 residues. The CDR3 region has the DNA TGCAGCGTTGAATATGTAGCGAGAGATGGTGATGAGCAGTTCTTC. Its protein product is CSVEYVARDGDEQFF.

The gene calls are TRBV7-2 and TRBJ2-7; D gene unclear. The J call may be mistaken, given a closer DNA end match to TRBJ2-5. This CDR3 region has 12 residues. CDR1 is SGHTA and CDR2 is FQGNSA in the germline V gene. DNA for the CDR3: TGTGCCAGCAGCTTCCATTTAAAGACCCAGTACTTC. Residues: CASSFHLKTQYF.

The table lists this clonotype with a few counts. The chain recombines TRBV29-1 with TRBJ1-6; 7 positions match TRBD1. The germline V gene encodes CDR1 SQVTM and CDR2 ANQGSEA. J was trimmed by 9 bases and V by 4 bases; bases with no gene match: 9. CDR3 length: 14 residues. The CDR3 is CSVVLTGVGSPLHF. CDR3 nucleotide sequence: TGCAGCGTTGTTCTTACAGGGGTGGGTTCACCCCTCCACTTT.

For this clonotype: The CDR3 end shows no conserved phenylalanine or tryptophan, and so a read error is likely. The V and J genes are TRBV9 and TRBJ2-1; D may be TRBD1 (5 bases). Judging by the DNA end, TRBJ2-7 fits better; the J call may be wrong. The CDR3 spans 13 residues. CDR1 is SGDLS and CDR2 is YYNGEE in the germline V gene. CDR3 DNA: TGTGCCAGCAGCGTAGGACAGACCGGGGAGCAGTACTAC. Translating gives CASSVGQTGEQYY.

This rearrangement joins TRBV5-1 to TRBJ1-3; the D is unclear. Germline CDR1 SGHRS, CDR2 YFSETQ. The V end was cut by 0 bases, the J end by 0 bases, with 10 bases between. The CDR3 is made up of 16 amino acids. The CDR3 coding sequence is TGCGCCAGCAGCTTGGGAGACATCATCTCTGGAAACACCATATATTTT. Encoded protein: CASSLGDIISGNTIYF.

This clonotype occurred a few times. The chain carries TRBV20-1 and TRBJ2-7; the D gene is possibly TRBD1 (5 bases). The CDR3 runs 14 residues. Germline CDR1 reads DFQATT; CDR2 reads SNEGSKA (reference sequence). Trimming stripped 2 bases from V and 0 bases from J, with 11 bases between. CDR3 DNA: TGCAGTGCTAGATGGGGCGCAAGCTCCTACGAGCAGTACTTC. Encoded protein: CSARWGASSYEQYF.

This chain connects TRBV28 to TRBJ1-2; 7 nucleotides align to TRBD1. The CDR3 extends over 12 amino acids. CDR1 is MDHEN, CDR2 SYDVKM, per germline. Losses at the gene ends were 6 bases for V and 5 bases for J; bases not matched to a gene: 3. For the CDR3, the DNA is TGTGCCAGCAGGACAGGGAGGTATGGCTACACCTTC. It codes for CASRTGRYGYTF.

The chain employs TRBV5-1 and TRBJ2-6, with D perhaps TRBD1 (6 bases). The CDR3 sequence is 16 residues long. The ends were cut back, 5 bases at V and 1 base at J, with 13 bases in the middle. CDR1 is SGHRS, CDR2 YFSETQ, per germline. This CDR3 reads CASRNVQGSGANVLTF. CDR3 sequence (DNA): TGCGCCAGCAGAAATGTTCAGGGGTCTGGGGCCAACGTCCTGACTTTC.

This clonotype was seen a handful of times. V gene TRBV5-5 combines with J gene TRBJ2-2; the match to TRBD1 covers 12 bases. V gave up 4 bases and J gave up 4 bases; unmatched junction bases: 5. This CDR3 has 16 residues. Germline V gives CDR1 SGHKS, CDR2 YYEKEE (reference sequence). Here the CDR3 reads CASSTGTGGTTGELFF. CDR3 coding DNA: TGTGCCAGCAGCACCGGGACAGGGGGCACCACCGGGGAGCTGTTTTTT.

The chain uses TRBV3-1 and TRBJ2-7; TRBD1 aligns across 10 bases. Germline V gene data show CDR1 as LGHDT and CDR2 as YNNKEL (reference sequence). J lost 3 bases, V lost 4 bases, and 15 bases had no gene match. The CDR3 consists of 18 residues. Written as DNA, the CDR3 is TGTGCCAGCAGCCGCTTTCTACCCGACAGGGGGCGCGACTACGAGCAGTACTTC. Translated, it gives CASSRFLPDRGRDYEQYF.

There are a few counts of this clonotype. The CDR3 DNA sequence: TGTGCCAGCACGAAAGGGACGGCTGAACATACTGAAGCTTTCTTT. Translating gives CASTKGTAEHTEAFF. The J gene is TRBJ1-1, the V gene TRBV7-9; possibly TRBD1 for D (5 bases). Trimming took off 7 bases at V and 5 bases at J, with 20 bases between the two ends. CDR1 is SEHNR, CDR2 FQNEAQ, per germline (reference sequence). This CDR3 has 15 amino acids.

This clonotype has only a few counts. The chain uses TRBV4-2 and TRBJ2-7; maybe TRBD2 (5 bases). V lost 1 base, J lost 1 base, and 11 bases lay in between. The CDR3 loop spans 15 amino acids. Germline V gene data show CDR1 as LGHNA and CDR2 as YNFKEQ. For the CDR3, the DNA is TGTGCCAGCAGCCAAGGGAGTAGCGTATCCTACGAGCAGTACTTC. Protein sequence: CASSQGSSVSYEQYF.

The chain joins TRBV29-1 to TRBJ1-1; 9 nucleotides line up with TRBD1. The germline CDR1 and CDR2 sequences are SQVTM and ANQGSEA. CDR3 size: 14 residues. The ends lost 6 bases at V and 6 bases at J; junction bases unmatched: 11. CDR3 nucleotides: TGCAGCGTCGCTGGCGGGGACAGGGTCGCTGAAGCTTTCTTT. The encoded protein is CSVAGGDRVAEAFF.

This chain uses TRBV20-1 with TRBJ2-4; D call uncertain. The DNA end favors TRBJ2-7, so the J call may be wrong. Germline CDR1 is DFQATT and CDR2 is SNEGSKA (reference sequence). The CDR3 has 13 residues. The CDR3 DNA follows: TGCAGTGCTAGTCAGCCTCTAGGAGCCGAGCAGTACTTC. Amino acid sequence: CSASQPLGAEQYF.

The gene calls are TRBV6-5 and TRBJ1-6; D gene uncertain. The length of the CDR3 is 16 residues. Germline-derived CDR1 and CDR2 are MNHEY and SVGAGI. The V end was cut by 2 bases, the J end by 5 bases, with 13 bases between. The CDR3 nucleotides are TGTGCCAGCAGTTACGGTGCCAATCAGAATAATTCACCCCTCCACTTT. It translates to CASSYGANQNNSPLHF.

The chain uses TRBV18 and TRBJ2-3, with 11 bases lining up with TRBD2. V was clipped by 3 bases and J by 3 bases; unmatched bases: 8. This CDR3 spans 17 amino acids. Germline V gives CDR1 KGHSH, CDR2 LQKENI. CDR3 protein: CASSPTIAGGVTDTQYF. In nucleotides, the CDR3 is TGTGCCAGCTCACCGACTATAGCGGGGGGGGTGACAGATACGCAGTATTTT.

In this sample, this clonotype turned up a few times. V usage is TRBV3-1 and J usage is TRBJ2-3; tentative D call: TRBD2 (6 bases). This CDR3 contains 14 residues. With 5 bases removed from V and 1 base from J, the gap between germline ends came to 10 bases. Germline lookup yields CDR1 LGHDT and CDR2 YNNKEL (reference sequence). This CDR3 reads CASSGLFGTDTQYF. The CDR3 coding sequence is TGTGCCAGCAGCGGACTATTCGGCACAGATACGCAGTATTTT.

A few counts support this clonotype. The chain links TRBV6-2 or TRBV6-3 to TRBJ2-1; D is tentatively TRBD1 or TRBD2 (5 bases each). CDR1 MNHEY and CDR2 SVGEGT come from the germline V gene. The CDR3 is 14 residues long. The germline V and J ends were trimmed by 4 bases and 2 bases, with 9 bases remaining between them. CDR3: CASSWGSPYNEQFF. DNA for the CDR3: TGTGCCAGCAGTTGGGGGTCCCCCTACAATGAGCAGTTCTTC.

CDR3: CSATYGGNEQFF. DNA of the CDR3: TGCAGTGCCACCTATGGGGGTAATGAGCAGTTCTTC. This rearrangement joins TRBV20-1 to TRBJ2-1; either TRBD1 or TRBD2 may supply D (5 bases each). The V gene lost 6 bases and the J gene lost 7 bases, with 13 bases spanning the gap. CDR3 length equals 12 residues. The germline V gene encodes CDR1 DFQATT and CDR2 SNEGSKA (reference sequence).

The chain carries TRBV20-1 and TRBJ2-7, with 12 bases aligning to TRBD2. Germline loops: CDR1 DFQATT, CDR2 SNEGSKA (reference sequence). V gave up 5 bases and J gave up 3 bases; unmatched junction bases: 14. The CDR3 totals 17 residues. The CDR3 loop is CSAVPSRLAGVYYEQYF. The CDR3 DNA is TGCAGTGCTGTCCCCTCCAGACTAGCGGGAGTGTACTACGAGCAGTACTTC.

The gene calls are TRBV14 and TRBJ2-3; D is possibly TRBD1 (6 bases). The germline V and J ends were trimmed by 1 base and 2 bases, with 13 bases remaining between them. The V gene's germline CDR1 is SGHDN and CDR2 FVKESK. CDR3 length: 16 amino acids. The CDR3 here is CASSQGHRENTDTQYF. CDR3 sequence (DNA): TGTGCCAGCAGCCAAGGCCACAGGGAGAACACAGATACGCAGTATTTT.

The J gene is TRBJ2-7, the V gene TRBV27; either TRBD1 or TRBD2 may fit D (5 bases each). The germline V and J ends were trimmed by 4 bases and 7 bases, with 14 bases remaining between them. Germline lookup yields CDR1 MNHEY and CDR2 SMNVEV (reference sequence). CDR3 length: 13 residues. Written as DNA, the CDR3 is TGTGCCAGCAGTTCCACCGTCTGGGGGGAGCAGTACTTC. Protein product: CASSSTVWGEQYF.

The genes are TRBV20-1 and TRBJ2-7; D may be TRBD1 (6 bases). The ends were cut back, 2 bases at V and 7 bases at J, with 12 bases in the middle. The germline gives CDR1 DFQATT, CDR2 SNEGSKA (reference sequence). The CDR3 runs 12 residues. Written as DNA, the CDR3 is TGCAGTGCTAGACAGGGGAATAGGGAGCAGTACTTC. The encoded protein is CSARQGNREQYF.

This clonotype was picked up many times. The rearrangement uses TRBV6-5 and TRBJ2-3; the match to TRBD1 covers 7 bases. V shed 4 bases, J shed 1 base, and the junction held 5 bases outside the gene matches. There are 15 residues in the CDR3. Germline CDR1 is MNHEY and CDR2 is SVGAGI. CDR3 sequence reads: CASSFRDSRTDTQYF. CDR3 nucleotides: TGTGCCAGCAGTTTCCGGGACAGCCGCACAGATACGCAGTATTTT.

V usage is TRBV12-3 or TRBV12-4 and J usage is TRBJ1-2, with a possible D match to TRBD1 (6 bases). V was clipped by 6 bases and J by 4 bases, with 15 bases between them. The CDR3 runs to 14 residues. CDR3 coding DNA: TGTGCCAGCAGGCTTACAGGGCTCCTCTATGGCTACACCTTC. This encodes CASRLTGLLYGYTF.

The chain links TRBV21-1 to TRBJ2-1; the DNA was not used to check the table's D call, TRBD2. TRBV21-1 is shown as a pseudogene. CDR3 size: 16 residues. The CDR3 spells CARGTSGRGSCNEQFF. CDR3 coding DNA: TGTGCCAGGGGGACTAGCGGAAGGGGGTCCTGCAATGAGCAGTTCTTC.

This clonotype appeared a few times. The chain carries TRBV20-1 and TRBJ1-5, with D unresolved. Germline loops: CDR1 DFQATT, CDR2 SNEGSKA (reference sequence). V lost 5 bases and J lost 3, with 11 bases in between. The CDR3 consists of 13 residues. This chain's CDR3 is CSARRTLNQPQHF. CDR3 DNA sequence: TGCAGTGCTCGCAGGACTCTCAATCAGCCCCAGCATTTT.

This chain joins TRBV6-2 or TRBV6-3 and TRBJ1-5; a weak D match, TRBD1 (6 bases). Germline CDR1 reads MNHEY; CDR2 reads SVGEGT. With 2 bases removed from V and 0 bases from J, the gap between germline ends came to 11 bases. The CDR3 totals 16 residues. For the CDR3, the DNA is TGTGCCAGCAGTTACCCAGACAGGTCTAGCAATCAGCCCCAGCATTTT. It is translated as CASSYPDRSSNQPQHF.

V usage is TRBV10-3 and J usage is TRBJ2-5; the D is unclear. TRBJ2-1 matches the DNA end more closely, so the J call is doubtful. Germline V gene sequence: CDR1 ENHRY, CDR2 SYGVKD. CDR3 length equals 15 residues. The DNA of the CDR3 is TGTGCCATCAGTGAGTCAGTCGGAGCCCAAGAGACCCAGTTCTTC. This translates into CAISESVGAQETQFF.

This clonotype was seen ten or more times. The chain is built from TRBV7-3 and TRBJ2-1; D possibly corresponds to TRBD1 (6 bases). This CDR3 has 15 amino acids. Per the germline V gene, CDR1 is SGHTA and CDR2 is FQGTGA. V shed 4 bases and J shed 1 base, with 11 bases lying between them. CDR3 residues: CASSSKGVSYNEQFF. The DNA for the CDR3 is TGTGCCAGCAGCTCCAAGGGGGTTTCCTACAATGAGCAGTTCTTC.

This clonotype was counted a few times. The chain joins TRBV10-3 to TRBJ2-7; D remains unclear. This CDR3 is 14 amino acids long. Germline V gene sequence: CDR1 ENHRY, CDR2 SYGVKD. V was pared by 0 bases and J by 3 bases, with 9 bases between. The CDR3 protein is CAISESNSNYEQYF. The CDR3 coding sequence is TGTGCCATCAGTGAGTCGAACAGCAACTACGAGCAGTACTTC.

The CDR3 DNA reads TGCAGTGCTAGAGATCAGGGACTAGACTCAGAGACCCAGTACTTC. Translating gives CSARDQGLDSETQYF. The rearrangement uses TRBV20-1 and TRBJ2-5, with TRBD2 matching 8 bases. The CDR3 spans 15 residues. Germline-derived CDR1 and CDR2 are DFQATT and SNEGSKA (reference sequence). V lost 0 bases and J lost 4; bases outside the gene matches: 7.